The rows below give T cell receptor beta chains drawn from one sample of a study of cytotoxic CD8 clonotypes in ibrutinib-treated CLL. Data came from immunoSEQ multiplex PCR; TCRdb stores just in-frame clones and leaves some out. The profile shows a few hundred thousand clones, 67% of them singletons. The sequences come from PBMCs, collected after 36 months of ibrutinib treatment. The origin of the receptors is a human donor with chronic lymphocytic leukemia. CDR3s include the opening cysteine and the closing phenylalanine or tryptophan. The order of the fields is V gene, clone size, D gene, J gene, CDR3 protein, CDR3 DNA. D genes are given only for firm matches. Part of the rows lack a size; the others show once, few, many or a class for expanded clones.

TRBV6-5	NA	NA	TRBJ2-2	CASSYSSVPGELFF	TGTGCCAGCAGTTACTCTAGTGTTCCCGGGGAGCTGTTTTTT
TRBV28	few	TRBD2	TRBJ2-3	CASSPWASGASTDTQYF	TGTGCCAGCAGCCCTTGGGCTAGCGGTGCTAGCACAGATACGCAGTATTTT
TRBV19	NA	NA	TRBJ2-5	CASTARASVTETQYF	TGTGCCAGTACCGCCCGGGCTAGCGTTACGGAGACCCAGTACTTC
TRBV27	few	NA	TRBJ2-7	CASSVVSGSYEQYF	TGTGCCAGCAGTGTGGTGTCGGGATCCTACGAGCAGTACTTC
TRBV6-6	NA	NA	TRBJ1-1	CASSMGERRDNTEAFF	TGTGCCAGCAGTATGGGGGAAAGGAGGGATAACACTGAAGCTTTCTTT
TRBV2	few	NA	TRBJ2-5	CASSEARETQYF	TGTGCCAGCAGTGAAGCGCGGGAGACCCAGTACTTC
TRBV19	NA	NA	TRBJ2-2	CASRLGTTGELFF	TGTGCCAGTAGGCTTGGTACCACCGGGGAGCTGTTTTTT
TRBV29-1	few	TRBD1	TRBJ1-2	CSDSDRESGGYTF	TGCAGCGACTCGGACAGGGAGAGCGGGGGCTACACCTTC
TRBV4-3	NA	NA	TRBJ2-2	CASSQLETAFANTGELFF	TGCGCCAGCAGCCAACTAGAGACAGCGTTCGCGAACACCGGGGAGCTGTTTTTT
TRBV7-9	few	NA	TRBJ1-1	CASSLMSWHQNTEAFF	TGTGCCAGCAGCTTAATGTCGTGGCACCAGAACACTGAAGCTTTCTTT
TRBV2	once	NA	TRBJ1-2	CASSESRWDGYTF	TGTGCCAGCAGTGAATCCCGATGGGATGGCTACACCTTC
TRBV7-9	NA	NA	TRBJ1-2	CASSSSGRYYGYTF	TGTGCCAGCAGCTCGTCAGGGAGGTACTATGGCTACACCTTC
TRBV19	NA	NA	TRBJ1-4	CASSSHLPTTNEKLFF	TGTGCCAGTAGTAGTCACCTACCCACAACTAATGAAAAACTGTTTTTT
TRBV11-3	once	NA	TRBJ2-3	CASSSTPQGSDTQYF	TGTGCCAGCAGCTCAACACCCCAGGGGTCAGATACGCAGTATTTT
TRBV10-3	NA	TRBD2	TRBJ2-1	CAISEGLAGYNEQFF	TGTGCCATCAGTGAGGGGCTAGCGGGGTACAATGAGCAGTTCTTC
TRBV6-1	NA	NA	TRBJ1-6	CASSEAGPMSSYNSPLHF	TGTGCCAGCAGTGAAGCGGGGCCGATGAGCTCCTATAATTCACCCCTCCACTTT
TRBV11-2	NA	NA	TRBJ2-7	CASSSNRVTGYEQYF	TGTGCCAGCAGCTCGAACAGGGTGACGGGCTACGAGCAGTACTTC
TRBV28	NA	TRBD1	TRBJ2-3	CASNSGQVGTDTQYF	TGTGCCAGCAACTCGGGACAGGTCGGCACAGATACGCAGTATTTT
TRBV5-6	NA	TRBD1	TRBJ1-5	CASSTGQAFNQPQHF	TGTGCCAGCAGCACGGGACAGGCCTTCAATCAGCCCCAGCATTTT
TRBV5-1	few	TRBD1	TRBJ2-1	CASSPGTGRVGEQFF	TGCGCCAGCAGCCCAGGGACAGGGAGGGTGGGTGAGCAGTTCTTC
TRBV10-1	NA	TRBD2	TRBJ2-5	CASSVGAGIQETQYF	TGCGCCAGCAGTGTTGGAGCGGGGATCCAAGAGACCCAGTACTTC
TRBV7-8	NA	NA	TRBJ2-7	CASSLAHSGYEQYF	TGTGCCAGCAGCTTAGCGCACTCCGGGTACGAGCAGTACTTC
TRBV5-6	NA	NA	TRBJ2-7	CASSLGVWSFPPGYEQYF	TGTGCCAGCAGCTTAGGGGTCTGGTCATTCCCCCCAGGCTACGAGCAGTACTTC
TRBV28	NA	NA	TRBJ2-7	CASREGQGFYGEQYF	TGTGCCAGCAGAGAGGGACAAGGTTTTTATGGCGAGCAGTACTTC
TRBV5-1	NA	NA	TRBJ1-2	CASSSNRGGGGYTF	TGCGCCAGCAGCTCCAACCGGGGAGGCGGTGGCTACACCTTC
TRBV27	NA	NA	TRBJ1-6	CASSSRTPQGLSPLHF	TGTGCCAGCAGTTCAAGGACTCCCCAGGGGCTTTCGCCCCTCCACTTT
TRBV28	once	NA	TRBJ2-7	CASSFPGSYEQYF	TGTGCCAGCAGTTTCCCGGGGTCCTACGAGCAGTACTTC
TRBV13	NA	NA	TRBJ2-6	CASSLGVAGANVLTF	TGTGCCAGCAGCTTAGGGGTGGCTGGGGCCAACGTCCTGACTTTC
TRBV27	NA	NA	TRBJ1-2	CASSEFRGSILGYTF	TGTGCCAGCAGTGAGTTTCGAGGATCAATCCTGGGCTACACCTTC
TRBV6-5	few	NA	TRBJ1-2	CASSYKAANYGYTF	TGTGCCAGCAGTTACAAGGCAGCTAACTATGGCTACACCTTC
TRBV19	NA	TRBD2	TRBJ2-1	CASRGGTSGGPSSYNEQFF	TGTGCCAGTAGGGGAGGGACTAGCGGGGGGCCAAGCTCCTACAATGAGCAGTTCTTC
TRBV6-5	NA	NA	TRBJ2-1	CASRVTYSSYNEQFF	TGTGCCAGCAGAGTGACATACAGCTCCTACAATGAGCAGTTCTTC
TRBV11-3	NA	NA	TRBJ2-7	CASSLGVSYEQYF	TGTGCCAGCAGCTTGGGGGTATCCTACGAGCAGTACTTC
TRBV7-9	NA	NA	TRBJ1-1	CASSDRQVSNTEAFF	TGTGCCAGCAGCGACCGACAGGTTTCGAACACTGAAGCTTTCTTT
TRBV29-1	few	NA	TRBJ1-1	CSVESGGVEAFF	TGCAGCGTTGAGTCGGGGGGGGTAGAAGCTTTCTTT
TRBV4-1	NA	NA	TRBJ2-5	CASSQDRVAGQETQYF	TGCGCCAGCAGCCAAGATCGAGTGGCAGGCCAAGAGACCCAGTACTTC
TRBV19	NA	TRBD1	TRBJ1-1	CASRDRVNTEAFF	TGTGCCAGCCGGGACAGGGTGAACACTGAAGCTTTCTTT
TRBV10-3	few	TRBD2	TRBJ2-2	CAISEGLAGVTGELFF	TGTGCCATCAGTGAGGGACTAGCGGGAGTCACCGGGGAGCTGTTTTTT
TRBV6-5	NA	NA	TRBJ2-5	CASSYGGRGETQYF	TGTGCCAGCAGTTACGGGGGGCGAGGAGAGACCCAGTACTTC
TRBV13	NA	NA	TRBJ2-7	CASSPSRGTGSYEQYF	TGTGCCAGCAGCCCGTCTAGAGGGACTGGGAGTTACGAGCAGTACTTC
TRBV6-5	NA	TRBD1	TRBJ1-1	CASRTETGQEAFF	TGTGCCAGCAGAACCGAAACGGGACAGGAAGCTTTCTTT
TRBV4-1	NA	TRBD2	TRBJ2-7	CASSQDRWAGVTYEQYF	TGCGCCAGCAGCCAAGATAGGTGGGCGGGGGTGACCTACGAGCAGTACTTC
TRBV11-2	NA	NA	TRBJ1-1	CASSPRWNTEAFF	TGTGCCAGCAGCCCCCGGTGGAACACTGAAGCTTTCTTT
TRBV21-1	NA	NA	TRBJ1-5	CASIPGQMSNQPQHF	TGTGCCAGCATTCCGGGACAGATGAGCAATCAGCCCCAGCATTTT
TRBV28	NA	TRBD2	TRBJ2-5	CASSLGIAGWRETQYF	TGTGCCAGCAGCCTCGGGATAGCGGGATGGCGAGAGACCCAGTACTTC
TRBV15	NA	TRBD2	TRBJ2-5	CATSKGLAGAMAQYF	TGTGCCACGTCAAAGGGACTAGCGGGGGCGATGGCCCAGTACTTC